This T cell receptor beta chain emerged from a study of identifying expanded T cells in peripheral blood. The study, taken as a whole, reports: Across healthy donors, higher total template counts meant significantly greater approximately two-week count variance.

Method: immunoSEQ multiplex PCR; TCRdb's copy keeps in-frame clones and lacks some. The sample comprises 70,000 to 95,000 clones, around nine tenths of which are singletons, and roughly 3.9% rests with the top ten. Trimming stripped 0 bases from V and 0 bases from J, with 8 bases between. The CDR3 contains 15 residues. The germline gives CDR1 SGHTA, CDR2 FQGNSA. With respect to this clone: Its antigen is unknown.

The chain couples TRBV7-2 to TRBJ1-2; no reliable D call. The source of this sequence is a person aged 18 to 70 in good health. Sequencing was carried out using blood. The CDR3 DNA follows: TGTGCCAGCAGCTTAGCCCACAGCGCTAACTATGGCTACACCTTC. It yields the protein CASSLAHSANYGYTF.